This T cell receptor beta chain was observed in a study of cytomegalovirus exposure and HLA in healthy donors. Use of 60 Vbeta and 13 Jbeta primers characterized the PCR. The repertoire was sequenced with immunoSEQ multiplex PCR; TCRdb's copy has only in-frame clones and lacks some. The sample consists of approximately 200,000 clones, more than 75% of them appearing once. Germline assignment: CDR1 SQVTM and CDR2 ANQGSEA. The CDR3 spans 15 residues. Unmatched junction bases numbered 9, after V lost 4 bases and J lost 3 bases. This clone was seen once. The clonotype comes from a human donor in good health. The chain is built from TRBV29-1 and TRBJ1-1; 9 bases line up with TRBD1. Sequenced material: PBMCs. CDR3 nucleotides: TGCAGCGTTGGCGGAACAGACAGGGGGGACACTGAAGCTTTCTTT. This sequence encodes CSVGGTDRGDTEAFF.